This T cell receptor (beta chain) was sequenced in a study of beta chain features in type 1 diabetes. Study context: Across the samples, 107,917,701 sorted cells were examined in total. General observations from the study: TCRB CDR3s were moderately but significantly shorter in Type 1 diabetes patients in all four CD4+ subsets.

Per donor, one heparinised blood draw averaged approximately 120 mL. What was sequenced were expressed TCRB transcripts, since all of the isolated RNA had been reverse transcribed. Generated by immunoSEQ multiplex PCR, the TCRdb table keeps only in-frame clones and is missing some. The table lists about 360,000 clones, over 10% of them singletons. This clone was counted only a few times. The antigen remains unidentified. Losses at the gene ends were 4 bases for V and 0 bases for J; bases not matched to a gene: 7. The germline V gene encodes CDR1 LGHNA and CDR2 YSLEER. CDR3 length: 18 residues. This chain uses TRBV4-3 with TRBJ2-3; 13 bases are a match to TRBD2. The sequence came from a young man in good health. What was sequenced was naive CD4+ T cells from blood. The CDR3 DNA sequence: TGCGCCAGCAGCCCCAGGACTAGCGGGGGCCTTAGCACAGATACGCAGTATTTT. Residues: CASSPRTSGGLSTDTQYF.